This is a list of T cell receptor beta chains from one sample in a study of cytomegalovirus exposure and HLA in healthy donors. Profiling relied on immunoSEQ multiplex PCR, and the TCRdb table lists in-frame clones only, not all of them. Seen here are roughly 49,000 clones, roughly 80% observed once, and the top ten hold around 2.5%. Sequenced material: PBMCs. Receptors originate from a woman between 35 and 50 years old in good health and CMV-seropositive. Both conserved end residues are part of each CDR3. A D gene is named only where the DNA matches it firmly. Clone sizes are given selectively: once, few, many, or a class where the clone is expanded.

size	V	J	D	CDR3	DNA
NA	TRBV5-1	TRBJ2-1	NA	CASSLAGVTYNEQFF	TGCGCCAGCAGCCTCGCAGGGGTAACCTACAATGAGCAGTTCTTC
once	TRBV7-2	TRBJ1-5	NA	CASSLRRGQPQHF	TGTGCCAGCAGCTTAAGGCGCGGTCAGCCCCAGCATTTT
NA	TRBV6-1	TRBJ1-1	NA	CASSHRGVMNTEAFF	TGTGCCAGCAGCCACCGGGGGGTAATGAACACTGAAGCTTTCTTT
NA	TRBV5-1	TRBJ2-1	TRBD2	CASSPRLAGGRGNEQFF	TGCGCCAGCAGCCCCAGACTAGCGGGGGGGCGGGGCAATGAGCAGTTCTTC
NA	TRBV29-1	TRBJ1-1	NA	CSVVGGAPYNTEAFF	TGCAGCGTTGTTGGGGGGGCTCCCTACAACACTGAAGCTTTCTTT
NA	TRBV30	TRBJ2-3	TRBD2	CAWTSGGSDTQYF	TGTGCCTGGACTAGCGGGGGATCAGATACGCAGTATTTT
NA	TRBV7-9	TRBJ1-6	NA	CASSLASYGSPLHF	TGTGCCAGCAGCTTAGCCTCTTACGGTTCACCCCTCCACTTT
NA	TRBV4-2	TRBJ1-5	NA	CASSQKVDQPQHF	TGTGCCAGCAGCCAAAAAGTAGATCAGCCCCAGCATTTT
NA	TRBV27	TRBJ2-7	NA	CASSLFQGYEQYF	TGTGCCAGCAGTTTATTCCAGGGCTACGAGCAGTACTTC
NA	TRBV30	TRBJ2-2	TRBD1	CAWYEGAYTGELFF	TGTGCCTGGTATGAGGGGGCGTACACCGGGGAGCTGTTTTTT
NA	TRBV29-1	TRBJ2-2	NA	CSGGERAGELFF	TGCAGCGGGGGAGAGAGGGCCGGGGAGCTGTTTTTT
NA	TRBV7-6	TRBJ2-5	NA	CASSSTGLQETQYF	TGTGCCAGCAGCTCGACAGGACTCCAAGAGACCCAGTACTTC
NA	TRBV5-1	TRBJ1-1	TRBD1	CASSLTGQGWGYTEAFF	TGCGCCAGCAGCTTAACGGGACAGGGGTGGGGCTACACTGAAGCTTTCTTT
NA	TRBV7-3	TRBJ2-5	NA	CASSLAHRQTQYF	TGTGCCAGCAGTCTAGCCCACAGACAGACCCAGTACTTC
few	TRBV7-9	TRBJ1-5	NA	CASSLEGGLNQPQHF	TGTGCCAGCAGCTTAGAGGGAGGGTTGAATCAGCCCCAGCATTTT
NA	TRBV5-1	TRBJ1-1	TRBD1	CASSPFQGGLNRNEAFF	TGCGCCAGCAGCCCATTTCAGGGGGGCCTTAACCGAAATGAAGCTTTCTTT
NA	TRBV19	TRBJ1-1	NA	CASSIMRGSTEAFF	TGTGCCAGTAGTATAATGCGGGGTTCCACTGAAGCTTTCTTT
few	TRBV6-1	TRBJ2-7	NA	CASSDEGPDYEQYF	TGTGCCAGCAGTGATGAGGGTCCCGACTACGAGCAGTACTTC
few	TRBV29-1	TRBJ1-1	TRBD1	CSVVGQLNTEAFF	TGCAGCGTTGTGGGACAGTTGAACACTGAAGCTTTCTTT
NA	TRBV6-1	TRBJ2-3	TRBD1	CASSEEGQGGNTQYF	TGTGCCAGCAGTGAAGAGGGACAGGGGGGGAATACGCAGTATTTT
NA	TRBV30	TRBJ1-4	NA	CAWSTSEKLFF	TGTGCCTGGAGTACCAGTGAAAAACTGTTTTTT
NA	TRBV4-1	TRBJ2-1	TRBD2	CASSQELGSRGGGAREQFF	TGCGCCAGCAGCCAAGAGTTGGGGAGTCGGGGCGGGGGGGCACGGGAGCAGTTCTTC
NA	TRBV9	TRBJ1-1	NA	CASNAGDMNTEAFF	TGTGCCAGCAACGCGGGAGACATGAACACTGAAGCTTTCTTT
NA	TRBV9	TRBJ2-7	TRBD1	CASSVVGTGTEQYF	TGTGCCAGCAGCGTAGTTGGGACAGGGACCGAGCAGTACTTC
NA	TRBV15	TRBJ2-3	NA	CATSSPGGGSRVATDTQYF	TGTGCCACCAGCAGTCCGGGAGGGGGCTCGAGGGTTGCGACAGATACGCAGTATTTT
NA	TRBV6-5	TRBJ1-2	TRBD1	CASSYSGQGRGYTF	TGTGCCAGCAGTTACTCAGGACAGGGTCGTGGCTACACCTTC
NA	TRBV4-3	TRBJ2-3	TRBD2	CASSQDLAGGSTDTQYF	TGCGCCAGCAGCCAAGATCTAGCGGGGGGTAGCACAGATACGCAGTATTTT